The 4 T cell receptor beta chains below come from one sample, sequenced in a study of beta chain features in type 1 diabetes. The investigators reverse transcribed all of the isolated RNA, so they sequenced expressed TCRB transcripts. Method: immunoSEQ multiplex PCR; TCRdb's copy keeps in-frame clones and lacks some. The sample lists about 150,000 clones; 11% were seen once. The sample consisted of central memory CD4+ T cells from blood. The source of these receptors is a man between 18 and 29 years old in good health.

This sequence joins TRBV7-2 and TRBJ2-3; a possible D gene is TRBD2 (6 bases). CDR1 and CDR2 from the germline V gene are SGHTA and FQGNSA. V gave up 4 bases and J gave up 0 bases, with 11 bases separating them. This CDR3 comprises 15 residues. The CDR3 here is CASSSRAGSTDTQYF. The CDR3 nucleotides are TGTGCCAGCAGCTCGAGGGCGGGGAGCACAGATACGCAGTATTTT. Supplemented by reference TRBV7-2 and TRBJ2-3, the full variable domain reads GAGVSQSPSNKVTEKGKDVELRCDPISGHTALYWYRQSLGQGLEFLIYFQGNSAPDKSGLPSDRFSAERTGGSVSTLTIQRTQQEDSAVYLCASSSRAGSTDTQYFGPGTRLTVL.

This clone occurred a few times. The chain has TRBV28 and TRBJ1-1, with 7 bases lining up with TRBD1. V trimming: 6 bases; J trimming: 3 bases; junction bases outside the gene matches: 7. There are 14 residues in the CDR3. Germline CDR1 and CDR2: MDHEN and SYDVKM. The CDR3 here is CASRDTGAYTEAFF. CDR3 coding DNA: TGTGCCAGCAGGGACACAGGGGCCTACACTGAAGCTTTCTTT.

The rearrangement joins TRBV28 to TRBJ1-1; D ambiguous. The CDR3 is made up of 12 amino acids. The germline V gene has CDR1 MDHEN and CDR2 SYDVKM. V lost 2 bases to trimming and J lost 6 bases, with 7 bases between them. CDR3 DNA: TGTGCCAGCAGTTTAGAGAGCTCTGAAGCTTTCTTT. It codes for CASSLESSEAFF.

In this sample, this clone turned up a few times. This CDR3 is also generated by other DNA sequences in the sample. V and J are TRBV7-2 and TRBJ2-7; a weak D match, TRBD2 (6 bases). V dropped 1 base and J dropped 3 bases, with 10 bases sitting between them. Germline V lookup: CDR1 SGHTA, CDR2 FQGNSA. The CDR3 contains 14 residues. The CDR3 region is CASSLGPGDYEQYF. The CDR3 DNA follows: TGTGCCAGCAGCTTAGGACCGGGGGACTACGAGCAGTACTTC.